This record concerns one TCR beta chain sequence. The repertoire was sequenced with immunoSEQ multiplex PCR; TCRdb's copy has only in-frame clones and lacks some. This table holds about 98,000 clones, around 86% found once. The CDR3 is made up of 13 amino acids. Germline V gene data show CDR1 as KGHSH and CDR2 as LQKENI. V was trimmed by 2 bases and J by 5 bases, leaving 10 bases between them. These data originate in a study of blood T cell repertoires in COVID-19. Sequenced input: peripheral blood. The genes are TRBV18 and TRBJ2-7, with D perhaps matching TRBD2 (6 bases). The sequence derives from a man aged 50 or older with acute or convalescent COVID-19. In DNA, the CDR3 is TGTGCCAGCTCACCATCGGGAGCCCACGAGCAGTACTTC. Amino acid sequence: CASSPSGAHEQYF.